This TCR beta chain was found in a study of blood T cells in healthy people across ages (dated by TCRdb to the mid-2010s). Concerning the study at large: In model experiments, template switching captured roughly one uniquely barcoded TCR beta cDNA molecule for every two T cells. To track age-related changes in TCR beta repertoire diversity, the study relied on deep sequencing normalized with unique cDNA molecular identifiers. The study analyzed two additional independent replicas of 1 million unique cDNA reads from the same blood draw for two donors, one aged 18 to 30 and one aged 80 or older. Donors were grouped into four age groups: young (average 16 years), middle-aged (39), aged (about 60) and long-lived (approximately 75). Donors of different ages were randomly distributed across sequencing lanes to avoid experimental bias.

Comment on this clonotype: Its antigen remains unidentified. Per-nucleotide qualities are absent, and no much larger clonotype sits a single base away.

The library was obtained by 5' RACE. These reads were obtained on an Illumina HiSeq 2500. A second PCR of 7 to 11 cycles was performed with a sample-barcoded 5' primer and a J-beta primer mix. A unique molecular identifier was introduced onto each TCR beta cDNA molecule by a template-switch 5' adaptor carrying 12 random nucleotides. At least 2.5 million CDR3-containing paired-end reads were obtained from each sample. First-strand cDNA was synthesized from all RNA with the Mint cDNA synthesis kit, primed by a TRBC-specific oligonucleotide. Following uracil-DNA glycosylase treatment, all cDNA underwent a first 18-cycle PCR with the universal primers M1SS and BC2_uni_R. Processing in the source paper ran as follows. Each sample was normalized by randomly selecting 1 million high-quality reads, each carrying a distinct molecular identifier. Instead of being binned into consensus sequences, reads with shared molecular identifiers were discarded. MiTCR, with a Q25 quality threshold and the strictest error-elimination algorithm, was used for CDR3 identification, clonotype clustering and error correction. A nonparametric unseen species model using Euler transformation provided a lower-bound estimate of total TCR beta diversity. The public reads were quality trimmed at Q25 with fastp and then assembled into clones with MiXCR by TCRdb, keeping productive beta chains. Identical CDR3 protein sequences are pooled into one entry, listed with their most common genes and DNA. TCRdb's processing, not the authors' own work, is the source of the V and J calls. Across this sample there are about 290,000 distinct CDR3 sequences, with 25% to 30% seen only once. The top ten clones comprise 25% to 30% of the sample.

Donors were a few dozen systemically healthy Caucasian individuals from Russia aged roughly 6 to 95 years. Roughly 9 milliliters of peripheral blood were drawn from each donor into EDTA-treated Vacutainer tubes. Ficoll-Paque density-gradient centrifugation was used to isolate PBMCs, with at least 6.5 million per sample. Trizol reagent was used to extract total RNA from the PBMCs, yielding at least 6 micrograms per sample. Naive CD45RAhigh/CD27high T cell percentages were measured by flow cytometry on a PBMC aliquot from every donor. Findings and caveats that apply to the study as a whole: There was a strong correlation between observed TCR beta diversity and the percentage of naive T cells measured by flow cytometry. Compared with the aged group, more naive CD4+ T cells, fewer expanded clones and increased TCR diversity were shown by the long-lived group, suggesting age selection. Conclusive comparison of naive and antigen-experienced compartments was prevented by the profiling of bulk unsorted PBMCs. As age increased, observed TCR beta diversity per million T cells dropped in a roughly linear way, and a significant reduction was already evident by age roughly 36. The CMV infection status of donors was not known, potentially confounding age-related changes in expanded clonotypes. Estimates of total diversity based on one million sequenced T cells were regarded as lower bounds and as underestimates.

For CDR1 and CDR2, the germline V gene lists SGHDT and YYEEEE. Inclusive of the bounding cysteine and phenylalanine, the CDR3 is 16 residues long. Left in the record is the CDR3 DNA by itself, 48 bases read in frame from the first base. V loses 0 bases of germline sequence and J loses 0 bases, and the interval between the two ends is 7 bases. Recombination joined TRBV5-6 with TRBJ2-6; there is no confident call for the D gene. Sequencing was done on a sample of blood. The TCR comes from a woman aged 70 to 79 in good health. The CDR3 reads CASSLVGISGANVLTF. The sequenced DNA: TGTGCCAGCAGCTTGGTGGGGATCTCTGGGGCCAACGTCCTGACTTTC.